One and the same sample provided the 23 T cell receptor beta chains below, sequenced in a study of breast tumors, draining lymph nodes, adjacent tissues. Using its own MiXCR run on the multiplex PCR reads, TCRdb lists one record per CDR3 protein. Among some 100,000 distinct CDR3 sequences listed, 21% were seen once. Breast cancer patients provided tissue from their axillary draining lymph nodes. The specimen was axillary lymph node tissue. These receptors all come from a female donor with breast cancer. Some clones in this sample may be carry-over from other donors' samples.

This clonotype was seen ten or more times. This sequence joins TRBV6-1 and TRBJ2-1; D is perhaps TRBD2 (5 bases). The CDR3 extends over 15 amino acids. Germline CDR1 MNHNS, CDR2 SASEGT. V dropped 0 bases and J dropped 8 bases, with 14 bases sitting between them. CDR3 DNA sequence: TGTGCCAGCAGTGAAGCAATAGTCACGGGATATGAGCAGTTCTTC. Amino acid sequence: CASSEAIVTGYEQFF.

The chain joins TRBV7-8 to TRBJ1-1; possibly TRBD1 for D (6 bases). This CDR3 has 16 residues. Germline V CDR1 and CDR2: SGHVS, FQNEAQ. Trimming removed 0 bases from V and 6 bases from J, with 17 bases in between. In DNA, the CDR3 is TGTGCCAGCAGCTTAGCGTCGGCAGGGGTTAGGCCTGAAGCTTTCTTT. It translates to CASSLASAGVRPEAFF.

The sample holds many counts of this clonotype. The chain recombines TRBV5-1 with TRBJ2-3; the match to TRBD1 covers 8 bases. V gave up 6 bases and J gave up 4 bases; unmatched junction bases: 10. The CDR3 totals 15 residues. Looked up from germline, CDR1 is SGHRS and CDR2 is YFSETQ. This CDR3 is CASTPGTGWSDTQYF. In nucleotides, the CDR3 is TGCGCCAGCACCCCGGGGACAGGTTGGTCAGATACGCAGTATTTT. The complete variable domain, with remaining parts taken from reference TRBV5-1 and TRBJ2-3, reads KAGVTQTPRYLIKTRGQQVTLSCSPISGHRSVSWYQQTPGQGLQFLFEYFSETQRNKGNFPGRFSGRQFSNSRSEMNVSTLELGDSALYLCASTPGTGWSDTQYFGPGTRLTVL.

This clonotype was seen repeatedly, ten times or more. The chain joins TRBV14 to TRBJ2-7; unclear D gene. With 0 bases removed from V and 0 bases from J, the gap between germline ends came to 6 bases. Germline assignment: CDR1 SGHDN and CDR2 FVKESK. The CDR3 runs 14 residues. As DNA, the CDR3 is TGTGCCAGCAGCCAAGATCTAACCTCCTACGAGCAGTACTTC. Its protein product is CASSQDLTSYEQYF.

This clonotype was counted at least ten times. V usage is TRBV6-9 and J usage is TRBJ2-3; TRBD2 matches at 8 bases. V shed 2 bases, J shed 4 bases, and the junction held 5 bases outside the gene matches. The CDR3 sequence is 15 residues long. Per the germline V gene, CDR1 is MNHGY and CDR2 is SVAAGI. The CDR3 sequence is CASSYTGGPSDTQYF. As DNA, the CDR3 is TGTGCCAGCAGTTATACGGGGGGGCCATCAGATACGCAGTATTTT.

This clonotype was observed at least ten times. The V gene is TRBV2, the J gene TRBJ2-7; D remains unclear. This CDR3 is built from 13 residues. V lost 3 bases to trimming and J lost 3 bases, with 9 bases between them. From germline, CDR1 is SNHLY and CDR2 FYNNEI. CDR3 nucleotides: TGTGCCAGCAGTGAGGCAAGTGACTACGAGCAGTACTTC. The encoded protein is CASSEASDYEQYF.

This clonotype was observed many times. The rearrangement uses TRBV10-3 and TRBJ2-2, with TRBD1 identical over 12 bases. The CDR3 consists of 14 residues. The germline V gene encodes CDR1 ENHRY and CDR2 SYGVKD. V dropped 10 bases and J dropped 4; count of bases not matched to a gene: 4. The CDR3 DNA reads TGTGCCACCCGGGACAGGGGGCGCACCGGGGAGCTGTTTTTT. It translates to CATRDRGRTGELFF.

This clonotype has at least ten counts. The chain links TRBV6-5 to TRBJ1-2, with TRBD1 identical over 7 bases. CDR1 and CDR2 from the germline V gene are MNHEY and SVGAGI. The V segment lost 2 bases and the J segment 8 bases; nucleotides outside the gene matches: 5. The CDR3 is 13 amino acids. CDR3 residues: CASSYTGVEGYTF. Here the CDR3 DNA reads TGTGCCAGCAGTTACACAGGGGTGGAGGGCTACACCTTC.

This clonotype was observed at least ten times. This sequence joins TRBV13 and TRBJ1-2; TRBD1 is a possible D gene (5 bases). V shed 4 bases and J shed 4 bases, with 19 bases lying between them. Per the germline V gene, CDR1 is PRHDT and CDR2 is FYEKMQ (reference sequence). This CDR3 region has 16 residues. In DNA form, the CDR3 reads TGTGCCAGCAGCTCCCCGACATCAGGACATATCTATGGCTACACCTTC. This codes for CASSSPTSGHIYGYTF.

This clonotype was recorded at least ten times. The J gene is TRBJ2-1, the V gene TRBV3-1, with no clear D. V lost 0 bases, J lost 7 bases, and 7 bases lay in between. The CDR3 has 13 residues. CDR1 and CDR2 from the germline V gene are LGHDT and YNNKEL (reference sequence). CDR3 DNA sequence: TGTGCCAGCAGCCAAGATAAGAGGAATGAGCAGTTCTTC. It translates to CASSQDKRNEQFF.

The table lists this clonotype with many counts. J is TRBJ2-7 and V is TRBV9, with TRBD2 matching 8 bases. This CDR3 has 16 amino acids. CDR1 SGDLS and CDR2 YYNGEE come from the germline V gene. J lost 2 bases, V lost 0 bases, and 7 bases had no gene match. The CDR3: CASSVELAGSPYEQYF. In nucleotides, the CDR3 is TGTGCCAGCAGCGTAGAATTAGCGGGGTCTCCCTACGAGCAGTACTTC.

This clonotype was observed many times. The rearrangement joins TRBV29-1 to TRBJ2-5; 10 nucleotides line up with TRBD1. The CDR3 runs 13 residues. V lost 7 bases and J lost 3; bases outside the gene matches: 5. The germline CDR1 and CDR2 sequences are SQVTM and ANQGSEA. Here the CDR3 DNA reads TGCAGCGCTGCGACAGGGGGCGAAGAGACCCAGTACTTC. The encoded protein is CSAATGGEETQYF.

On this clonotype: Given a much more abundant clone one base away, this may be a read error. The chain combines TRBV11-2 with TRBJ1-5; 7 nucleotides agree with TRBD1. J gave up 6 bases and V 5 bases, and 7 bases lay outside the gene matches. The CDR3 sequence is 14 residues long. Germline assignment: CDR1 SGHAT and CDR2 FQNNGV. This CDR3 reads CASSPTGTGQPQHF. CDR3 DNA: TGTGCCAGCAGCCCGACAGGGACGGGTCAGCCCCAGCATTTT. The variable domain in full, with the rest retrieved from reference TRBV11-2 and TRBJ1-5, is EAGVAQSPRYKIIEKRQSVAFWCNPISGHATLYWYQQILGQGPKLLIQFQNNGVVDDSQLPKDRFSAERLKGVDSTLKIQPAKLEDSAVYLCASSPTGTGQPQHFGDGTRLSIL.

J is TRBJ2-2 and V is TRBV28; D might be TRBD1 or TRBD2, each matching 5 bases. Germline V gene sequence: CDR1 MDHEN, CDR2 SYDVKM. This CDR3 is 15 amino acids long. Trimming pared 7 bases from V and 5 bases from J, leaving 17 bases between. The CDR3 DNA reads TGTGCCAGCACTCCCGGGGCCAGGGAAACCGGGGAGCTGTTTTTT. Protein: CASTPGARETGELFF.

This clonotype was counted at least ten times. CDR3 nucleotides: TGCAGTGCTTGGGACAGGGAGAGTCAGCCCCAGCATTTT. Translated: CSAWDRESQPQHF. The chain carries TRBV20-1 and TRBJ1-5, with 9 bases fitting TRBD1. Trimming cost V 5 bases and J 6 bases; bases outside gene matches: 5. Germline V lookup: CDR1 DFQATT, CDR2 SNEGSKA (reference sequence). This CDR3 contains 13 residues.

The table lists this clonotype with many counts. The CDR3 protein is CAWRGQGGSPLHF. The CDR3 bases are TGTGCCTGGAGAGGGCAGGGTGGTTCACCCCTCCACTTT. The V gene is TRBV30, the J gene TRBJ1-6; D perhaps matches TRBD1 (5 bases). V was cut by 3 bases and J by 9 bases, with 12 bases left in between. The germline V gene has CDR1 GTSNPN and CDR2 SVGIG (reference sequence). This CDR3 is 13 amino acids long.

Points on this clonotype: A junction end diverges from the germline sequence, so it may reflect a read error. The V and J genes are TRBV6-6 and TRBJ1-6; D gene ambiguous. This CDR3 spans 19 amino acids. CDR1 is MNHNY and CDR2 is SVGAGI in the germline V gene (reference sequence). The CDR3 DNA follows: TGTGCCAGCAGTTACTCGAGAGCCGTCTGGGGTGAGGCGGATTCACCCCTCCACTTC. This gives the protein CASSYSRAVWGEADSPLHF.

This clonotype has at least ten counts. This chain uses TRBV20-1 with TRBJ2-7; 11 bases fit TRBD2. The CDR3 length is 15 residues. Germline CDR1 reads DFQATT; CDR2 reads SNEGSKA (reference sequence). V shed 6 bases, J shed 7 bases, and the junction held 14 bases outside the gene matches. The CDR3 here is CSAPGTSGPRGEQYF. CDR3 nucleotide sequence: TGCAGTGCCCCCGGGACTAGCGGACCTCGGGGTGAGCAGTACTTC.

With regard to this clonotype: This clone may be a read error of a much larger clone one base away. V is TRBV29-1 and J is TRBJ2-5, with D unresolved. Germline V gene data show CDR1 as SQVTM and CDR2 as ANQGSEA. This CDR3 spans 14 amino acids. V lost 6 bases and J lost 2, with 16 bases in between. DNA of the CDR3: TGCAGCGTCGTAGAAGTCGGAAGACAAGAGACCCAGTACTTC. It codes for CSVVEVGRQETQYF.

This clonotype occurred many times. The rearrangement uses TRBV2 and TRBJ2-3, with D perhaps TRBD1 (6 bases). The CDR3 runs to 15 residues. The germline gives CDR1 SNHLY, CDR2 FYNNEI. V was clipped by 5 bases and J by 5 bases, with 17 bases between them. The CDR3 spells CASSSGALMGDTQYF. As DNA, the CDR3 is TGTGCCAGCAGTTCAGGGGCCCTAATGGGAGATACGCAGTATTTT.

This clonotype occurred many times. V is TRBV6-1 and J is TRBJ2-7; D ambiguous. Per germline, CDR1 MNHNS and CDR2 SASEGT. The V gene lost 1 base and the J gene lost 9 bases, with 7 bases spanning the gap. The CDR3 has 11 amino acids. The DNA of the CDR3 is TGTGCCAGCAGTGAAGAACAACGGCAGTACTTC. Amino acid sequence: CASSEEQRQYF.

This clonotype was seen ten or more times. The V and J genes are TRBV7-2 and TRBJ1-2, with D perhaps matching TRBD1 (5 bases). This CDR3 spans 13 amino acids. The V and J ends lost 3 bases and 8 bases respectively, with 13 bases between them. The germline CDR1 and CDR2 sequences are SGHTA and FQGNSA. CDR3 sequence: CASSFGTAVGYTF. In nucleotides, the CDR3 is TGTGCCAGCAGCTTCGGGACGGCCGTGGGCTACACCTTC.

The table lists this clonotype with a few counts. The chain is built from TRBV18 and TRBJ1-2; possibly TRBD1 for D (5 bases). V lost 1 base to trimming and J lost 0 bases, with 12 bases between them. The germline gives CDR1 KGHSH, CDR2 LQKENI. There are 16 residues in the CDR3. CDR3 DNA sequence: TGTGCCAGCTCACCACAGGGGACCTACACTAACTATGGCTACACCTTC. Translation: CASSPQGTYTNYGYTF.